A single sample is the source of the 16 T cell receptor beta chains below, sequenced in a study of OX40 agonist ivuxolimab in advanced cancers. Sequencing used immunoSEQ multiplex PCR; TCRdb keeps in-frame clones, though not all of them. The data contain about 58,000 clones, around 78% of them singletons. The sample consisted of CD4+ or CD8+ T cells sorted from blood, taken in a trial of the OX40 agonist ivuxolimab. These receptors all come from an adult with an advanced solid tumor such as melanoma, head and neck, liver or kidney cancer.

This chain connects TRBV11-2 to TRBJ2-3; D call uncertain. This CDR3 region has 16 residues. Germline V CDR1 and CDR2: SGHAT, FQNNGV. V was trimmed by 0 bases and J by 0 bases, leaving 10 bases between them. CDR3: CASSLDRAASTDTQYF. As DNA, the CDR3 is TGTGCCAGCAGCTTAGATCGGGCGGCTAGCACAGATACGCAGTATTTT. The whole variable domain, remainder taken from reference TRBV11-2 and TRBJ2-3, is EAGVAQSPRYKIIEKRQSVAFWCNPISGHATLYWYQQILGQGPKLLIQFQNNGVVDDSQLPKDRFSAERLKGVDSTLKIQPAKLEDSAVYLCASSLDRAASTDTQYFGPGTRLTVL.

The rearrangement links TRBV5-8 to TRBJ1-6; D remains unclear. V was trimmed by 3 bases and J by 4 bases, leaving 14 bases between them. CDR1 and CDR2 (germline): SGHTS, YDEGEE. The CDR3 runs 16 residues. The CDR3 DNA reads TGTGCCAGCAGCTCAAATTACGGAGGATATAATTCACCCCTCCACTTT. It is translated as CASSSNYGGYNSPLHF.

This chain joins TRBV6-1 and TRBJ2-1; 8 nucleotides match TRBD1. This CDR3 is 14 amino acids long. Germline CDR1 MNHNS, CDR2 SASEGT. Germline trimming cut 6 bases from V and 8 bases from J; bases unmatched to any gene: 9. CDR3 protein: CASRTGQGFDEQFF. DNA of the CDR3: TGTGCCAGCAGAACAGGACAGGGTTTCGATGAGCAGTTCTTC.

This clone was recorded a few times. CDR3 nucleotide sequence: TGTGCCAGCAGTTACCCGGGGGCCAACGAGCAGTACTTC. Protein product: CASSYPGANEQYF. This rearrangement joins TRBV6-6 to TRBJ2-7, with D tentatively TRBD1 or TRBD2 (6 bases each). Germline V CDR1 and CDR2: MNHNY, SVGAGI (reference sequence). This CDR3 is 13 amino acids long. Trimming took off 2 bases at V and 5 bases at J, with 10 bases between the two ends.

The chain recombines TRBV7-2 with TRBJ2-3, with no clear D. Trimming removed 5 bases at V and 2 bases at J, with 8 bases between. Germline V gene lookup returns CDR1 SGHTA and CDR2 FQGNSA. This CDR3 is 13 amino acids long. The CDR3 DNA is TGTGCCAGCAGCACCAGCTACACAGATACGCAGTATTTT. Its protein is CASSTSYTDTQYF.

The rearrangement joins TRBV11-1 to TRBJ2-2, with D possibly being TRBD2 (5 bases). The CDR3 consists of 16 residues. Between the trimmed V and J ends, which lost 6 bases and 3 bases, there was a span of 17 bases. Per the germline V gene, CDR1 is SGHAT and CDR2 is FQDESV (reference sequence). The CDR3 DNA is TGTGCCAGCAGTCATAGTCCCAGCGGAGACACCGGGGAGCTGTTTTTT. Its translation: CASSHSPSGDTGELFF.

The chain is built from TRBV6-5 and TRBJ1-2; D is unresolved. CDR1 MNHEY and CDR2 SVGAGI come from the germline V gene. This CDR3 has 15 amino acids. V shed 6 bases and J shed 0 bases, with 14 bases lying between them. The CDR3 sequence: CASSWAAGANYGYTF. The CDR3 DNA is TGTGCCAGCAGCTGGGCGGCGGGAGCTAACTATGGCTACACCTTC.

The J gene is TRBJ2-1, the V gene TRBV7-8, with D possibly matching TRBD1 (6 bases). V was cut by 5 bases and J by 5 bases, with 13 bases left in between. This CDR3 has 14 amino acids. Germline CDR1 and CDR2: SGHVS and FQNEAQ. CDR3 coding DNA: TGTGCCAGCAGCCCTCTCAGGGGTAACAATGAGCAGTTCTTC. Protein: CASSPLRGNNEQFF.

This clone was seen more than once but under ten times. The chain combines TRBV2 with TRBJ1-6; D is unclear. CDR3 length: 15 residues. V gave up 6 bases and J gave up 0 bases, with 9 bases separating them. Germline loops: CDR1 SNHLY, CDR2 FYNNEI. CDR3 bases: TGTGCCAGCAGGCGGGCGAGCTCCTATAATTCACCCCTCCACTTT. Translated, it gives CASRRASSYNSPLHF.

The chain recombines TRBV6-1 with TRBJ1-5; D gene ambiguous. V was pared by 8 bases and J by 7 bases, with 12 bases between. The CDR3 covers 12 residues. CDR1 MNHNS and CDR2 SASEGT come from the germline V gene. CDR3 protein: CASDLLGQPQHF. CDR3 in DNA: TGTGCCAGCGACCTACTTGGGCAGCCCCAGCATTTT.

The V gene is TRBV18, the J gene TRBJ2-1; 10 bases match TRBD1. Germline V gives CDR1 KGHSH, CDR2 LQKENI. V shed 3 bases and J 4 bases; nucleotides not matched to a gene: 6. This CDR3 has 16 residues. The CDR3, as DNA: TGTGCCAGCTCACCCGTGGGGACAGGGGAGTACAATGAGCAGTTCTTC. Translation: CASSPVGTGEYNEQFF.

This clone was observed once. The gene calls are TRBV11-3 and TRBJ2-3; TRBD2 might be the D (5 bases). Germline CDR1 SGHNT, CDR2 YENEEA. The V end was cut by 5 bases, the J end by 9 bases, with 12 bases between. The CDR3 covers 12 residues. Here the CDR3 reads CASSPEGETQYF. The CDR3 region has the DNA TGTGCCAGCAGCCCCGAGGGAGAGACGCAGTATTTT.

The chain carries TRBV6-5 and TRBJ2-3; D unresolved. CDR1 MNHEY and CDR2 SVGAGI come from the germline V gene. The CDR3 contains 16 residues. With 2 bases removed from V and 0 bases from J, the gap between germline ends came to 12 bases. The CDR3, as DNA: TGTGCCAGCAGTTACGGTAGCCACTCTAGCACAGATACGCAGTATTTT. It specifies CASSYGSHSSTDTQYF.

The rearrangement links TRBV6-5 to TRBJ1-3; the D is unclear. With 4 bases removed from V and 2 bases from J, the gap between germline ends came to 9 bases. There are 14 residues in the CDR3. From germline, CDR1 is MNHEY and CDR2 SVGAGI. CDR3 DNA: TGTGCCAGCAGTTCCGTGGATACTGGAAACACCATATATTTT. The encoded protein is CASSSVDTGNTIYF.

J is TRBJ2-5 and V is TRBV5-8; TRBD2 is a possible D gene (5 bases). This CDR3 is built from 17 residues. Looked up from germline, CDR1 is SGHTS and CDR2 is YDEGEE. V lost 0 bases and J lost 3, with 18 bases in between. CDR3 amino acids: CASSLGVGHRGEETQYF. CDR3 sequence (DNA): TGTGCCAGCAGCTTGGGGGTAGGGCATCGGGGAGAAGAGACCCAGTACTTC.

The J gene is TRBJ2-7, the V gene TRBV7-2; 8 bases line up with TRBD2. Looked up from germline, CDR1 is SGHTA and CDR2 is FQGNSA. The CDR3 runs 18 residues. V lost 1 base and J lost 1; bases outside the gene matches: 12. CDR3 DNA: TGTGCCAGCAGCTTAGTTGGAGCGGGGGCCTCCCGGTCCTACGAGCAGTACTTC. This codes for CASSLVGAGASRSYEQYF.